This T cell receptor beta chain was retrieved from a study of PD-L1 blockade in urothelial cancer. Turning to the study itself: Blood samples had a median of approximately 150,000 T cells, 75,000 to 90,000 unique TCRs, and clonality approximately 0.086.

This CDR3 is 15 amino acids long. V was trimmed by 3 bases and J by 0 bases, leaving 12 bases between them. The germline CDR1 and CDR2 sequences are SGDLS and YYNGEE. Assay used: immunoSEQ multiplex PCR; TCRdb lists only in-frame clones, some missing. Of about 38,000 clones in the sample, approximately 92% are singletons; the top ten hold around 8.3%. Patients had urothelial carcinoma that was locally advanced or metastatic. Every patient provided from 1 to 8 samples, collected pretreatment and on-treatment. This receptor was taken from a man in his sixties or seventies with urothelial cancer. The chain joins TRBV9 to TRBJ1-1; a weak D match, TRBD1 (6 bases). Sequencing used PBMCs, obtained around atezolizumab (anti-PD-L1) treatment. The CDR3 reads CASSARGGLNTEAFF. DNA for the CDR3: TGTGCCAGCAGCGCAAGAGGGGGTCTGAACACTGAAGCTTTCTTT.